Below, 2 T cell receptor beta chains from the same sample are listed, as sequenced in a study of blood T cell repertoires in COVID-19. Sequencing was performed with immunoSEQ multiplex PCR; in TCRdb, only in-frame clones are kept and a portion is missing. The profile shows approximately 210,000 clones, roughly four fifths of them singletons. The sequenced sample was peripheral blood. These receptors were taken from a woman aged 40 to 55 with acute or convalescent COVID-19.

This clone was detected a few times. The CDR3 DNA follows: TGCGCCAGCAGCTTGGGACAGCCCCAAGAGACCCAGTACTTC. Protein: CASSLGQPQETQYF. The rearrangement links TRBV5-1 to TRBJ2-5; perhaps TRBD1 as D (5 bases). Trimming stripped 0 bases from V and 1 base from J, with 7 bases between. Germline-derived CDR1 and CDR2 are SGHRS and YFSETQ. The CDR3 contains 14 residues.

The chain is built from TRBV7-6 and TRBJ1-3, with D uncertain. This CDR3 contains 16 residues. V lost 3 bases and J lost 0, with 12 bases in between. CDR1 and CDR2 (germline): SGHVS, FNYEAQ. CDR3 sequence (DNA): TGTGCCAGCAGCTTTTCTCCTAGTCCCTCTGGAAACACCATATATTTT. It translates to CASSFSPSPSGNTIYF.